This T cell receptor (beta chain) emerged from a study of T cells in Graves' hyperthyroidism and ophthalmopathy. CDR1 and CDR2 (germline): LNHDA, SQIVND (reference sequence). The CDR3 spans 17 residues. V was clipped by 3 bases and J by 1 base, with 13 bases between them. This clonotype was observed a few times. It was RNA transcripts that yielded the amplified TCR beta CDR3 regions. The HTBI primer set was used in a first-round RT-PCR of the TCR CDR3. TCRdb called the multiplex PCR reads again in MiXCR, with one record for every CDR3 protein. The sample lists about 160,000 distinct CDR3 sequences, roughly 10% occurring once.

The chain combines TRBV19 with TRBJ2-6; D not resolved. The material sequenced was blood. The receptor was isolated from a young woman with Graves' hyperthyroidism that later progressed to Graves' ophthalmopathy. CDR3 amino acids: CASSMGTVGSGANVLTF. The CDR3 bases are TGTGCCAGTAGTATGGGTACAGTGGGGTCTGGGGCCAACGTCCTGACTTTC.